The clone carrying this TCR beta chain came up a few times. The data were obtained in a study of blood T cell dynamics during melanoma immunotherapy. Stated time point: pre-treatment baseline. Every bulk PBMC sample received the same 350 ng of DNA. The assay was immunoSEQ multiplex PCR, and TCRdb's table has in-frame clones only and misses some. Of 15,000 to 20,000 clones listed, 65% to 90% were seen once; the top ten hold under 9%. The material sequenced was blood, taken from a patient treated with checkpoint blockade. The sequence was collected from a human donor with melanoma.

CDR3 DNA sequence: TGCGCCAGCAGCGGGACTAGCGGGAACACCGGGGAGCTGTTTTTT. Amino acid sequence: CASSGTSGNTGELFF. This chain connects TRBV5-1 to TRBJ2-2; 11 bases agree with TRBD2. This CDR3 comprises 15 residues. The germline gives CDR1 SGHRS, CDR2 YFSETQ. V gave up 4 bases and J gave up 1 base; unmatched junction bases: 0.